This TCR beta chain was profiled in a study of control samples from healthy donors and cancer patients. Generated by immunoSEQ multiplex PCR, the TCRdb table keeps only in-frame clones and is missing some. The sample has roughly 59,000 clones; under 95% are singletons. The CDR3 has 13 residues. V lost 4 bases, J lost 1 base, and 10 bases lay in between. Germline-derived CDR1 and CDR2 are SQVTM and ANQGSEA. Input material: PBMCs. V and J are TRBV29-1 and TRBJ2-5; tentatively, D is TRBD1 or TRBD2 (5 bases each). The clonotype comes from a man in his forties with colorectal cancer. CDR3 sequence: CSVGGGSQETQYF. The CDR3 DNA is TGCAGCGTTGGTGGGGGTTCCCAAGAGACCCAGTACTTC.